This T cell receptor beta chain was captured in a study of PD-L1 blockade in urothelial cancer. Germline V gene sequence: CDR1 MNHEY, CDR2 SMNVEV (reference sequence). This CDR3 contains 15 residues. V lost 0 bases and J 5 bases, leaving 10 bases between the germline ends. Sequenced by immunoSEQ multiplex PCR; TCRdb stores in-frame clones only, minus some. The data contain 75,000 to 90,000 clones, roughly 80% of them singletons. The sample consisted of PBMCs, taken around atezolizumab (anti-PD-L1) treatment. The chain has TRBV27 and TRBJ2-2; no reliable D call. The receptor was derived from a man in his sixties or seventies with urothelial cancer. The CDR3 region has the DNA TGTGCCAGCAGTTTATCGCTAGACGGGACCGGGGAGCTGTTTTTT. This sequence encodes CASSLSLDGTGELFF.